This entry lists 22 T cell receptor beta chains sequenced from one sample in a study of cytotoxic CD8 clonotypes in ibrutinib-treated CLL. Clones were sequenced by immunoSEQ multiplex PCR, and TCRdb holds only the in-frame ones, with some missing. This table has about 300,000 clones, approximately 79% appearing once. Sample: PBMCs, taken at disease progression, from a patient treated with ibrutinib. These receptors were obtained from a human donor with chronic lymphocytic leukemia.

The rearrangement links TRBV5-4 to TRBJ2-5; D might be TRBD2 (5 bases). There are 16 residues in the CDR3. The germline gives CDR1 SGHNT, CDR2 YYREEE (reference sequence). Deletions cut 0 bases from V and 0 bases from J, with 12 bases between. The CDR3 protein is CASSLGLGGNQETQYF. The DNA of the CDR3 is TGTGCCAGCAGCTTGGGGTTAGGAGGAAACCAAGAGACCCAGTACTTC. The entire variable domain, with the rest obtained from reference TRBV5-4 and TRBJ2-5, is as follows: ETGVTQSPTHLIKTRGQQVTLRCSSQSGHNTVSWYQQALGQGPQFIFQYYREEENGRGNFPPRFSGLQFPNYSSELNVNALELDDSALYLCASSLGLGGNQETQYFGPGTRLLVL.

The CDR3 bases are TGTGCCAGCAGCTTGGTCTCCCGGACTGAAGCTTTCTTT. Translated, it gives CASSLVSRTEAFF. This sequence joins TRBV5-5 and TRBJ1-1; D gene unclear. This CDR3 spans 13 amino acids. Trimming cost V 0 bases and J 5 bases, with 8 bases left between them. CDR1 is SGHKS, CDR2 YYEKEE, per germline (reference sequence).

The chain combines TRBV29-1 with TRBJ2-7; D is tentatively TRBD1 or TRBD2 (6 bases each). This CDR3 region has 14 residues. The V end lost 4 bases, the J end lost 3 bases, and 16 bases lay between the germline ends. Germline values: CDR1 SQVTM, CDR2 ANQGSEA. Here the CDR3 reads CSVGLLGGIYEQYF. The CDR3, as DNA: TGCAGCGTTGGTTTGCTAGGGGGGATCTACGAGCAGTACTTC.

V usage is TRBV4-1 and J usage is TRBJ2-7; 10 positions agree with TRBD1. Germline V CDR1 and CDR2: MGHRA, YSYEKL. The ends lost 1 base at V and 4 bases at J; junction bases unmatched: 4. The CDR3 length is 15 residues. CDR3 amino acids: CASSQVGTGVYEQYF. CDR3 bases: TGCGCCAGCAGCCAAGTTGGGACAGGGGTATACGAGCAGTACTTC.

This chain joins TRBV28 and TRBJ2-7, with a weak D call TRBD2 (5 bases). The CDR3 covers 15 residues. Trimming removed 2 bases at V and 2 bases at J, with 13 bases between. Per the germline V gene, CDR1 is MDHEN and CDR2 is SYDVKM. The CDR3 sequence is CASSLEGRGTYEQYF. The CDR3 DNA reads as TGTGCCAGCAGTTTAGAGGGCCGGGGTACCTACGAGCAGTACTTC.

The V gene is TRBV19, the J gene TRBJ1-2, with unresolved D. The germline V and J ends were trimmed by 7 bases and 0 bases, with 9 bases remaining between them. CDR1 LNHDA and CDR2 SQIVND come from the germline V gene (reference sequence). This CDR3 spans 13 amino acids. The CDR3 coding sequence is TGTGCCAGTAAGGGCAGAACTAACTATGGCTACACCTTC. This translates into CASKGRTNYGYTF.

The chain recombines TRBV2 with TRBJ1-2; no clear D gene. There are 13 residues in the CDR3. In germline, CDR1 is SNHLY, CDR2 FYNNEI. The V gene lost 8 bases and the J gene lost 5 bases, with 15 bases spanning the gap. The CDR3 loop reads CASRVLGLYGYTF. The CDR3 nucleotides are TGTGCCAGCCGTGTTCTAGGGTTGTATGGCTACACCTTC. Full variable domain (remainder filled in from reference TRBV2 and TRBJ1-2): EPEVTQTPSHQVTQMGQEVILRCVPISNHLYFYWYRQILGQKVEFLVSFYNNEISEKSEIFDDQFSVERPDGSNFTLKIRSTKLEDSAMYFCASRVLGLYGYTFGSGTRLTVV.

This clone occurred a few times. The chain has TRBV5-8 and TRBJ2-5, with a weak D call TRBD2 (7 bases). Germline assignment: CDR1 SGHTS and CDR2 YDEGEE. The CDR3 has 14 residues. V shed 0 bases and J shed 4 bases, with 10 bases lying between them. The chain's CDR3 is CASSLVGGLETQYF. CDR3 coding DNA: TGTGCCAGCAGCTTGGTGGGGGGGCTAGAGACCCAGTACTTC.

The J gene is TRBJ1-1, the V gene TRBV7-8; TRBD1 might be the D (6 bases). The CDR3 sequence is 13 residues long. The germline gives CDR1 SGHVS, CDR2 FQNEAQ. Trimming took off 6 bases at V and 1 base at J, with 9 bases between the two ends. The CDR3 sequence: CASSPTGNTEAFF. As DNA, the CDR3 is TGTGCCAGCAGTCCGACAGGGAACACTGAAGCTTTCTTT.

CDR3 sequence (DNA): TGTGCCAGCAGTCCAGGGTCCAACGTCCTGACTTTC. Amino acids: CASSPGSNVLTF. This chain links TRBV2 with TRBJ2-6, with D tentatively TRBD1 (5 bases). The CDR3 is 12 residues long. Looked up from germline, CDR1 is SNHLY and CDR2 is FYNNEI. Trimming took off 5 bases at V and 8 bases at J, with 7 bases between the two ends.

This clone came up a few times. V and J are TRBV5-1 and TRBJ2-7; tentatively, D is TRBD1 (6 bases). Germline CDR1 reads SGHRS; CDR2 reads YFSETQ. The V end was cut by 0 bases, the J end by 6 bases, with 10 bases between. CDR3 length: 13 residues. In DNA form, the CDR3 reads TGCGCCAGCAGCTTGGGACAGGCCTCCGAGCAGTACTTC. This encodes CASSLGQASEQYF.

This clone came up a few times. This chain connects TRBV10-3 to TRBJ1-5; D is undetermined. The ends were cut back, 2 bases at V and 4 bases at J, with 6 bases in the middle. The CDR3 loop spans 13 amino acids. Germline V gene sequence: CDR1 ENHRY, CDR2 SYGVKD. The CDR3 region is CAISEEKNQPQHF. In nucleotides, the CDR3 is TGTGCCATCAGTGAGGAGAAAAATCAGCCCCAGCATTTT.

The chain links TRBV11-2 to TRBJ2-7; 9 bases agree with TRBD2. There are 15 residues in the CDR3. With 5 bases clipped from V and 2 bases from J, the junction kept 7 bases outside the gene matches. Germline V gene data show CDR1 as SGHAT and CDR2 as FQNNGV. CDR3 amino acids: CASSNIAGDPYEQYF. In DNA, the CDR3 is TGTGCCAGCAGCAACATAGCGGGAGATCCCTACGAGCAGTACTTC. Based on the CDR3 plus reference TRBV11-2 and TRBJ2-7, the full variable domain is EAGVAQSPRYKIIEKRQSVAFWCNPISGHATLYWYQQILGQGPKLLIQFQNNGVVDDSQLPKDRFSAERLKGVDSTLKIQPAKLEDSAVYLCASSNIAGDPYEQYFGPGTRLTVT.

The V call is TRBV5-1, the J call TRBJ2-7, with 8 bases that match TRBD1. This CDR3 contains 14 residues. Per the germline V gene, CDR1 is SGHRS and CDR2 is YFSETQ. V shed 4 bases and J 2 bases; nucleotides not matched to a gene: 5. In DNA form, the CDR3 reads TGCGCCAGCAGCATCGGGACAGGAGCCTACGAGCAGTACTTC. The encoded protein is CASSIGTGAYEQYF.

Here the CDR3 reads CASGTGWNEQYF. In nucleotides, the CDR3 is TGTGCCAGCGGGACAGGGTGGAACGAGCAGTACTTC. The V gene is TRBV19, the J gene TRBJ2-7, with TRBD1 matching over 9 bases. V was pared by 9 bases and J by 5 bases, with 5 bases of the junction left unmatched. The V gene's germline CDR1 is LNHDA and CDR2 SQIVND (reference sequence). This CDR3 contains 12 residues.

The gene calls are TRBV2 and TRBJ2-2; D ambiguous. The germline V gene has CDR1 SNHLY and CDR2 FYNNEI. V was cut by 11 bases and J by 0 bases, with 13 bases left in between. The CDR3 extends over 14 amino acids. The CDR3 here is CAQATQANTGELFF. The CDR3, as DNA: TGTGCCCAAGCAACGCAGGCGAACACCGGGGAGCTGTTTTTT.

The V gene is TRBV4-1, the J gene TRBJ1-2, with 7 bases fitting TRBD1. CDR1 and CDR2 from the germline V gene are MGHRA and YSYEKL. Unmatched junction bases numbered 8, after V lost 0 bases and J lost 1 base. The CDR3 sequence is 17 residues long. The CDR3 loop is CASSQDVPGGFNYGYTF. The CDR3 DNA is TGCGCCAGCAGCCAAGATGTTCCAGGGGGGTTTAACTATGGCTACACCTTC.

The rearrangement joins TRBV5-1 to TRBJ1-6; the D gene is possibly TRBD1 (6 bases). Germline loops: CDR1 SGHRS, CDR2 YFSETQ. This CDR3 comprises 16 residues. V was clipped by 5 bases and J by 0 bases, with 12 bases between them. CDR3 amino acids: CASRPQGSSYNSPLHF. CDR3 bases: TGCGCCAGCAGACCGCAGGGGAGCTCCTATAATTCACCCCTCCACTTT.

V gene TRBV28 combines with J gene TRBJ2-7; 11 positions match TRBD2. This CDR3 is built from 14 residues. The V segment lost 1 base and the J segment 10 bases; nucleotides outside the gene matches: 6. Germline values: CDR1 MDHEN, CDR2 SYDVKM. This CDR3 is CASSLLASGRRQYF. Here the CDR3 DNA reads TGTGCCAGCAGTTTATTGGCTAGCGGGAGGCGTCAGTACTTC.

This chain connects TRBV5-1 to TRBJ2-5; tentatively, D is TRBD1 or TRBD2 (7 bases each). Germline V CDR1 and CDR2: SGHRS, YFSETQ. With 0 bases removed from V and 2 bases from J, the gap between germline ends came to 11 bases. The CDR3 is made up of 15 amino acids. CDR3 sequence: CASSLAGGQQETQYF. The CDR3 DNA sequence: TGCGCCAGCAGCTTGGCGGGGGGACAGCAAGAGACCCAGTACTTC.

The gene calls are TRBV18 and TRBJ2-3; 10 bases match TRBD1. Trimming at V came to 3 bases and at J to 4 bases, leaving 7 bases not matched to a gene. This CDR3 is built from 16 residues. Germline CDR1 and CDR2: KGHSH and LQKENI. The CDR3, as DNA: TGTGCCAGCTCACCCCCTACGGGACAGGGGTCAGATACGCAGTATTTT. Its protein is CASSPPTGQGSDTQYF.

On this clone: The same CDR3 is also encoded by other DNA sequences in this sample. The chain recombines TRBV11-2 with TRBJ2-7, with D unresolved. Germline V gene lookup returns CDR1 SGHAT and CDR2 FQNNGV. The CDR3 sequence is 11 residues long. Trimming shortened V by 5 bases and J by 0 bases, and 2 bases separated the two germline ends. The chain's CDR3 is CASSPSYEQYF. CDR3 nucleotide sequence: TGTGCCAGCAGCCCCTCCTACGAGCAGTACTTC.